This record looks at one T cell receptor beta chain sequence and its context. Its antigen is currently unknown. The V segment lost 3 bases and the J segment 6 bases; nucleotides outside the gene matches: 12. This CDR3 is 18 amino acids long. Germline V gene lookup returns CDR1 PRHDT and CDR2 FYEKMQ (reference sequence). TCR beta from blood CD8+ and CD4+ T cells was sequenced. These data belong to a study of CD8 T cells in Susac syndrome. RNA in amounts of roughly 0.5 to 1 ug was reverse transcribed with random hexamers. TCR beta CDR3 was amplified by immunoSEQ multiplex PCR. This amplification extended across 54 Vbeta and 13 Jbeta segments. Via MiXCR, TCRdb re-called the immunoSEQ multiplex PCR reads, giving one row per CDR3 protein. Among 200,000 or so distinct CDR3 sequences listed, around nine tenths were seen once. Study results and caveats: It was acknowledged in the study that the number of individuals who were included in its TCR sequencing and HLA analysis was relatively small.

The rearrangement links TRBV13 to TRBJ2-2; TRBD2 matches at 11 bases. The receptor's source is a human donor with multiple sclerosis. The material sequenced was CD8+ T cells from PBMCs. This CDR3 is CASSFSDSGGASPGELFF. DNA for the CDR3: TGTGCCAGCAGCTTTTCAGATAGCGGGGGGGCCTCTCCCGGGGAGCTGTTTTTT.